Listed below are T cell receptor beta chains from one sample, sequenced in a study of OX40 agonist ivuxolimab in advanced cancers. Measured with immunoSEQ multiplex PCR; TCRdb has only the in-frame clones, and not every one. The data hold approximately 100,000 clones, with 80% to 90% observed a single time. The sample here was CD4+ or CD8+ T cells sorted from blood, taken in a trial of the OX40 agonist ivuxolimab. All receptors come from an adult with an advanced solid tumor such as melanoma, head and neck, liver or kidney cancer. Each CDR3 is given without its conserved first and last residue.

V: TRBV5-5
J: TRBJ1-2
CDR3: ASSSLGGYGYT

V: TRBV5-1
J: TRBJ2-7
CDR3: ASSTTLDYEQY

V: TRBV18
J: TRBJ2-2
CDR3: ASSPDIAGELF

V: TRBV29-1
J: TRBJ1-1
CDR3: SVGSMGGRTEAF

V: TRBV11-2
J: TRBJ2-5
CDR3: ASSLGLGGQETQY

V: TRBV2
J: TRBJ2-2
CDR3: ASSSLSPNTGELF

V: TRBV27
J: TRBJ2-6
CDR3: ASSFRGSWGANVLT

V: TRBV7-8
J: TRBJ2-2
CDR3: ASSVRTTGELF

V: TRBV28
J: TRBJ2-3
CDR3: ASSLPYRPTDTQY

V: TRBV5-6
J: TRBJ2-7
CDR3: ASSRDRNYEQY

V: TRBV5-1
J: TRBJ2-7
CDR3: ASSSGGGSYEQY

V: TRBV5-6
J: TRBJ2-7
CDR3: ASSTTGLSYEQY

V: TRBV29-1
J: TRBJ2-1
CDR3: SAVRDEQF

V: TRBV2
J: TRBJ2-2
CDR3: ASSEQGRLF

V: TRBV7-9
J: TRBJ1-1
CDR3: ASRVVRWNTEAF

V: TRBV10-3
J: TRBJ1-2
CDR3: AITPGPLGGYT

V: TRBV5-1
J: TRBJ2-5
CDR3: ASSRALAGAEETQY

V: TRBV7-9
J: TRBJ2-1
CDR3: ASSLSRNNEQF

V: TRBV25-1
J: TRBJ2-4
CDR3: ASSPTILAKNIQY

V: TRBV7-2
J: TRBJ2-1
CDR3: ASSLGLRSYNEQF

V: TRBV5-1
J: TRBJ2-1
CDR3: ASSLTGGAYNEQF

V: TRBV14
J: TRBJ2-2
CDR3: ASSLLIGTGELF

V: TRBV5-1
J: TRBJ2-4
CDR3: ASSLAASGAENIQY

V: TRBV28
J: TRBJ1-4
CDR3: ASSLREKLF

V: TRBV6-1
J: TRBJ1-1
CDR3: ASSYSEAF

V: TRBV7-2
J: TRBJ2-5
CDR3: ASSGYREAQY

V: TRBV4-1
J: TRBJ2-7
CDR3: ASSQVGSGGGYEQY

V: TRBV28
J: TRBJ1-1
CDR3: ATTWIDRATRTEAF

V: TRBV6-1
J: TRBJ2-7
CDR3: ASRSWKGKNEQY

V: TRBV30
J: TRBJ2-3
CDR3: AWSVQGADTQY

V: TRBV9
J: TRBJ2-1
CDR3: ASSATGSISEQF

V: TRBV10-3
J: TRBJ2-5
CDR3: AISGQGIRETQY

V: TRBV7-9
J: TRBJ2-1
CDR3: ASSLADNEQF

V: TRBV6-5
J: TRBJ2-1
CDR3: ASSYSTGTLTHEQF

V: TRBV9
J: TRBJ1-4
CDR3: ASSVTPQRNEKLF

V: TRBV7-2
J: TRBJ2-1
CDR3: ASRYSGADEQF

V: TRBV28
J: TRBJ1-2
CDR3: ASTGGYT

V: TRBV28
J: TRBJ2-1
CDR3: ASMQNRNEQF

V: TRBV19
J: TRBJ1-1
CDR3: ASSVRQGNTEAF

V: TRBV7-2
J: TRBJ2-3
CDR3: ASSWTSGGDTQY

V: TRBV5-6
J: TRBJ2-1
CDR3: ASSFTGTPYNEQF

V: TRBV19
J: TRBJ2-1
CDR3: ASSIMGTNEQF

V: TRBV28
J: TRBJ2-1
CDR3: ASSSPSGGPVEQF

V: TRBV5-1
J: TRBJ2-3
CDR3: ASSLAPTAGGGNTQY

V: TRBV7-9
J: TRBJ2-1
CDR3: ASSLAEAPENEQF

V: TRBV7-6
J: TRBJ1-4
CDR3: ASSLRTGNEKLF

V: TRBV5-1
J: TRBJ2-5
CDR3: ASSLLGETQY

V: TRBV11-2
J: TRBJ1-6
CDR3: ASSLGQYASPLH

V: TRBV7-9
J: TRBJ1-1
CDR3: ASSPSSVNTEAF

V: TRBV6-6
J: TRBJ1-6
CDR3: ATVPDRNNSPLH

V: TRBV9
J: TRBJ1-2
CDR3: ASSVALGSYT

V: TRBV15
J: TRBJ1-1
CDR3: ATSSDRPLNTEAF

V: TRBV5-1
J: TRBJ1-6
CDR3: ASSWDRNSPLH